This T cell receptor (beta chain) is drawn from a study of blood T cells in healthy people across ages. This clonotype appeared many times. The V end lost 6 bases, the J end lost 3 bases, and 8 bases lay between the germline ends. The CDR3 has 12 amino acids. Germline V gene lookup returns CDR1 MDHEN and CDR2 SYDVKM. Next came a second PCR, run for roughly 7 to 12 cycles, which used a sample-barcoded 5' primer along with a J-beta primer mix. Via MiXCR, TCRdb re-called the 5' RACE reads, giving one row per CDR3 protein. This table holds 900,000 to 950,000 distinct CDR3 sequences, 25% to 35% found once. The same data also went into a second study, on T cells of mothers and their children. Turning to that study: Per mother, over 9.5 million TCR beta CDR3 reads were obtained; per child, 2.5 million to 3.5 million.

The origin of this receptor is a woman in her 40s in good health. Sequences were obtained from blood. The J gene is TRBJ1-2, the V gene TRBV28; no clear D. The CDR3 region is CASSLGYYGYTF. The CDR3 nucleotides are TGTGCCAGCAGCTTAGGCTACTATGGCTACACCTTC.